In its sample, the clone carrying this T cell receptor beta chain was seen a few times. The antigen remains undetermined. The table came from immunoSEQ multiplex PCR; TCRdb's copy has only in-frame clones and leaves some out. The sample comprises about 4,000 clones, roughly 25% of which are singletons, and about 13% rests with the top ten. V was shortened by 5 bases and J by 2 bases, with 10 bases between the two germline ends. The length of the CDR3 is 13 residues. Germline V gene data show CDR1 as SGDLS and CDR2 as YYNGEE. The data were obtained in a study of sequential checkpoint blockade in melanoma. Study-level background: Matched biopsies came pretreatment and at week 13 for 20 to 25 patients. The study, taken as a whole, reports: Response in arm A was associated with pretreatment TIL clonality. Rising tumor T-cell fraction and clonality meant about 30 times likelier benefit.

Treatment: randomized to nivolumab then ipilimumab (arm A) or the reverse (arm B). The V and J genes are TRBV9 and TRBJ1-1; no reliable D call. The sample in question was tumor tissue (inferred from file names), obtained from a patient given nivolumab and ipilimumab in sequence. The clonotype comes from a human donor with melanoma. The CDR3 DNA sequence: TGTGCCAGCAGTGCGGCAGAAAACACTGAAGCTTTCTTT. Protein product: CASSAAENTEAFF.